The clone carrying this T cell receptor (beta chain) was detected ten times or more. Its cognate antigen is unknown. The cohort's ophthalmopathy patients, a group with duration under 3 months, had a Clinical Activity Score of at least 3 and a NOSPECS grade of at least 4. This specimen belongs to a study of T cells in Graves' hyperthyroidism and ophthalmopathy. Study-level findings and limits: Model predictions of ophthalmopathy came a median approximately seven months before onset. A 13 V-J model separated ophthalmopathy from stable hyperthyroidism.

CDR3 length: 19 amino acids. The V end lost 3 bases, the J end lost 1 base, and 24 bases lay between the germline ends. Germline V gene lookup returns CDR1 SGHAT and CDR2 FQNNGV. What was amplified from RNA transcripts were TCR beta CDR3 regions. With the HTBI primer set, the TCR CDR3 went through a first round of RT-PCR. MiXCR, applied by TCRdb to the multiplex PCR reads, yields one record per CDR3 protein. Of hundreds of thousands of distinct CDR3 sequences detected, approximately 15% appear once; the ten largest clones hold around 13%. The genes are TRBV11-2 and TRBJ2-5; possibly TRBD2 for D (6 bases). The sequence was obtained from a woman in her forties or fifties with Graves' ophthalmopathy. The sequencing input was blood. CDR3 DNA sequence: TGTGCCAGCAGCTTTGTGGAGCGGGCAGCCAAAACGACCCAAGAGACCCAGTACTTC. Protein product: CASSFVERAAKTTQETQYF.